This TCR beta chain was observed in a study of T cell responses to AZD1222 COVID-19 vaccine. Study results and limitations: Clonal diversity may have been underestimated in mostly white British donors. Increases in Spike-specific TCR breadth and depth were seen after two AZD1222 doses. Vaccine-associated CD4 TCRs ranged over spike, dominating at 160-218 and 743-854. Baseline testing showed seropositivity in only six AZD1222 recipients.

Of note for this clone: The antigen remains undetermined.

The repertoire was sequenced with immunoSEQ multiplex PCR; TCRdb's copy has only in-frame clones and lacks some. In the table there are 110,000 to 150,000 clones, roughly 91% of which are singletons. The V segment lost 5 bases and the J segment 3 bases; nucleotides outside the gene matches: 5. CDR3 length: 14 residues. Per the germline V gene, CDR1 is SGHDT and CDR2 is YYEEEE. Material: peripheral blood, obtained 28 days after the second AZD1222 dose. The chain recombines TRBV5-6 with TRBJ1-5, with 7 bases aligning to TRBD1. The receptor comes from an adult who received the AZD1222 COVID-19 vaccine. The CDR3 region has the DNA TGTGCCAGCAGTTTACAGGGGAACAATCAGCCCCAGCATTTT. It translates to CASSLQGNNQPQHF.